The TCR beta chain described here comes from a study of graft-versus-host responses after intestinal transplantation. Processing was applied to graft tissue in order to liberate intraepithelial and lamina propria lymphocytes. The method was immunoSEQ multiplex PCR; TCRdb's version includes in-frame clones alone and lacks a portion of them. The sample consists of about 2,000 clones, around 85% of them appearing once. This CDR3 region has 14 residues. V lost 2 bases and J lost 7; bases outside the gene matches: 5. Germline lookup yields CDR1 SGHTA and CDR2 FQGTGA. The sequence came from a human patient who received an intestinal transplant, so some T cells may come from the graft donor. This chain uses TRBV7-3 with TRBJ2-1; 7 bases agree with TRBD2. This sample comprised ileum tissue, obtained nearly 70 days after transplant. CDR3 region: CASSLGLESNEQFF. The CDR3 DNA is TGTGCCAGCAGCTTAGGACTAGAATCGAATGAGCAGTTCTTC.